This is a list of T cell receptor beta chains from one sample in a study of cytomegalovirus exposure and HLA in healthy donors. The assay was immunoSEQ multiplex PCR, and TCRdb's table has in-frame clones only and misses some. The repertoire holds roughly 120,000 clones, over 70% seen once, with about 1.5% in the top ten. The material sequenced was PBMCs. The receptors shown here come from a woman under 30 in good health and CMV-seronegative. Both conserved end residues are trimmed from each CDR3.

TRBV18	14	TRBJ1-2	ASSPRGQGGSDGYT
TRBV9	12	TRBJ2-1	ASSVAGSYNEQF
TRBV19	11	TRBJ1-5	ASKDRTYQPQH
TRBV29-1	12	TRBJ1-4	SVLDVGGNEKLF
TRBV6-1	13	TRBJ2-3	ASRTVGGSTDTQY
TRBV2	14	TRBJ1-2	ASSLLPGQRHYGYT
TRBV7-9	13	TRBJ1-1	ASSPRQGGSTEAF
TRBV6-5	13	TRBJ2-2	ASSYSGTATGELF
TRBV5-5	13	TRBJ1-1	ASSLGGTQNTEAF
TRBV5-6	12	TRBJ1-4	ASSLGTGNEKLF
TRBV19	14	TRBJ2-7	ASSNKIAGAGYEQY
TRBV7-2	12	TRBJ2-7	ASTLAGTGYEQY
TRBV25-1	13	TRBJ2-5	ASSGTGGVGETQY
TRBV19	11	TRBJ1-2	ASRGTGRFGYT
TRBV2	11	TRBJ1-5	ASSKESNQPQH
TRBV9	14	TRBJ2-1	ASSVVDSGGGGEQF
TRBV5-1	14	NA	ASSFGAGSSSYEQY
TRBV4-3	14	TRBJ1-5	ASSQEFRVSNQPQH
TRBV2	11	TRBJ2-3	AGLLSRTDTQY
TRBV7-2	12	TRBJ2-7	ASSNYRGPYEQY
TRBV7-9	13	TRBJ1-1	ASSSPTGMNTEAF
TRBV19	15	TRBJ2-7	ASSIIWTGGDPYEQY
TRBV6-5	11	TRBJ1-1	ASSYSRRGEAF
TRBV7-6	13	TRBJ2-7	ASSSREGRSYEQY
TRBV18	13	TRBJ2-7	ASSPAGTGTSEQY
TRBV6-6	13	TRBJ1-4	ASSYSRAGYEKLF
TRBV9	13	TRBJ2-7	ASSNGLAGNYEQY
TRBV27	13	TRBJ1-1	ASSPRGSLNTEAF
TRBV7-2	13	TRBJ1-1	ASSLGGTGNTEAF
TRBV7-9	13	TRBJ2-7	ASSDGTGDPYEQY
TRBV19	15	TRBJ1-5	ASTLTRQGWDNQPQH
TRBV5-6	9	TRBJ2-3	ASSLTDTQY
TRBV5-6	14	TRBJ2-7	ASSLDSSGSFYEQY
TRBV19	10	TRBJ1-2	ASSIAAYGYT
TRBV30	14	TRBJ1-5	AWSPTWGGFNQPQH
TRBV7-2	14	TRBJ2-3	ASSLTSGRWTDTQY
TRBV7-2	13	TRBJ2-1	ASSLELSSYNEQF
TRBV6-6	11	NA	ASSSSGLYEQY
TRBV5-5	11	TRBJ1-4	ASSLAPSVKLF
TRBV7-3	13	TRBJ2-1	ASSPGQGSYNEQF
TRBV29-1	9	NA	SVGQDYEQY
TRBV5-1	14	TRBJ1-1	ASSLANSGRGTEAF
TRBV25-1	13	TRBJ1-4	ASSSWTEDNEKLF
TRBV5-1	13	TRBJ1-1	ASSTGLRGNTEAF
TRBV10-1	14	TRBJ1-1	ASSESTQPENTEAF
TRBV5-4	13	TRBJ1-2	ASSDRDRQKYGYT
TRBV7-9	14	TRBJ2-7	ASSAPTALGPREQY
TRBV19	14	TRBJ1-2	ASSAARQILNYGYT
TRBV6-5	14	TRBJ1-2	ASSYSIVQGSYGYT
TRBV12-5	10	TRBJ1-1	ASGTGRTEAF
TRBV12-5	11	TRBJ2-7	ASGFGSSYEQY
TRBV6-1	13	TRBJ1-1	ASSLSTGGGTEAF
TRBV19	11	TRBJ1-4	ASSIDQGPKLF
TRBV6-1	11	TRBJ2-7	ASSRTGDYEQY
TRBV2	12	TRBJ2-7	ASSEEAGAYEQY